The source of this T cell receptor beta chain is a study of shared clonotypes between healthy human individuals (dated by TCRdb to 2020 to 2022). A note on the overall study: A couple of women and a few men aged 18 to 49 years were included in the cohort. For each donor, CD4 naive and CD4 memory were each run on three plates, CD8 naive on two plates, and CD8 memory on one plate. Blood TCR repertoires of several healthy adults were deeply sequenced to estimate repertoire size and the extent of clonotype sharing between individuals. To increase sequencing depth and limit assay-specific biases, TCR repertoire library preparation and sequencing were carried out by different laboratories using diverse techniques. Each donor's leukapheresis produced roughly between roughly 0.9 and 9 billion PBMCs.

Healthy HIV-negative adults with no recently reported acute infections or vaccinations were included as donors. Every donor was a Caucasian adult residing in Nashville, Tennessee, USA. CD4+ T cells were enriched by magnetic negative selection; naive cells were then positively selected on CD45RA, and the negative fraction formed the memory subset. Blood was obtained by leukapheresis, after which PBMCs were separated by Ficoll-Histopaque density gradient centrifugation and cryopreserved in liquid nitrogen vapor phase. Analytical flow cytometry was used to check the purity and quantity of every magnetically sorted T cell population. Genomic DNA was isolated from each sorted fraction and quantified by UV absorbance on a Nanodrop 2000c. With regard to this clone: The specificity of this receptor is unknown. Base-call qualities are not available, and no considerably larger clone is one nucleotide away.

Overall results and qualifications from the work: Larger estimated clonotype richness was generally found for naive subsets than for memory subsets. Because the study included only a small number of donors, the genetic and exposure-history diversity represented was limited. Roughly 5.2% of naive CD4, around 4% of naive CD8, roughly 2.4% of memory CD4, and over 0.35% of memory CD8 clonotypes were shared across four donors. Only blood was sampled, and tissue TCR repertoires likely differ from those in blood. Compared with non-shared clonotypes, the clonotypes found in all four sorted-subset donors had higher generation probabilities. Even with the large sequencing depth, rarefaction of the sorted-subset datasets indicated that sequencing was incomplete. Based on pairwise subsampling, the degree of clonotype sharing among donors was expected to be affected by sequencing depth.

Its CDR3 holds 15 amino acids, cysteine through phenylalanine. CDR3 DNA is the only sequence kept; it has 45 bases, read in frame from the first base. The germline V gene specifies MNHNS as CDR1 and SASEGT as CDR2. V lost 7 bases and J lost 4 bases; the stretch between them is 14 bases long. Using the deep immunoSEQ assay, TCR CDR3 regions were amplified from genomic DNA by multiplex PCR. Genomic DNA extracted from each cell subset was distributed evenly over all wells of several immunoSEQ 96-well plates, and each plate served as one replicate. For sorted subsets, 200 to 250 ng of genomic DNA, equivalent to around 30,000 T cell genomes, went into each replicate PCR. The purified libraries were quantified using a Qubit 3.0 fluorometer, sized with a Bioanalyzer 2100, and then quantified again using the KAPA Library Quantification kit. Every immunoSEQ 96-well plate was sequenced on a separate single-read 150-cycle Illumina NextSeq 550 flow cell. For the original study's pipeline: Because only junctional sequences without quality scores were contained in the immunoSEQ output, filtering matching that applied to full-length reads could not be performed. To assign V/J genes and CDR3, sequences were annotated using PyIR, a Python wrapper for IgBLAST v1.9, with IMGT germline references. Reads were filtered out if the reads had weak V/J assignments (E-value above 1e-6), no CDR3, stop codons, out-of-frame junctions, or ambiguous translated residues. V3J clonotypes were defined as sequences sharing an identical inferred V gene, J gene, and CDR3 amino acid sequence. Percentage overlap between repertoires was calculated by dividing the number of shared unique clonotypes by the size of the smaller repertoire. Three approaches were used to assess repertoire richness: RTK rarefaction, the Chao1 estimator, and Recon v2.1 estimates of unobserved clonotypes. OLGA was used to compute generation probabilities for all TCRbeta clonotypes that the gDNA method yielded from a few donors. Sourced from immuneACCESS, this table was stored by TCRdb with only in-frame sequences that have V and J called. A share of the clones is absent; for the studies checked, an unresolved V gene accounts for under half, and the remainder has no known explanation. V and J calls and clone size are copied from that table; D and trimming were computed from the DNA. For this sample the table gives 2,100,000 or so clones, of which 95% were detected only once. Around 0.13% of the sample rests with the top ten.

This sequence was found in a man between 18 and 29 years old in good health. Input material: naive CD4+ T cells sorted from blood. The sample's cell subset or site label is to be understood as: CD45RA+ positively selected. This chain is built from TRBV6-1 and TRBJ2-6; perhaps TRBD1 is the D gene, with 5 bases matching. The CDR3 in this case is CASNDRGAGANVLTF. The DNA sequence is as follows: TGTGCCAGCAATGATAGGGGCGCAGGGGCCAACGTCCTGACTTTC.